These 14 T cell receptor beta chains were sequenced from one sample in a study of technical replicates of blood from four donors (TCRdb year 2017). The library was made by the immunoSEQ multiplex PCR assay. Drawn from immuneACCESS, this table holds only the in-frame rearrangements with V and J called that TCRdb kept. Clones are partly lost; checked studies trace under half to an unresolved V gene and leave the rest unexplained. The table for this sample lists 12,000 or so clones; about 94% of them were counted only once. 6.5% to 8% of the sample rests with the top ten. The sample was PBMCs. The receptors derive from a human donor in good health.

The chain uses TRBV7-9 and TRBJ2-7; a possible D gene is TRBD1 (7 bases). The CDR3 totals 16 residues. V lost 5 bases, J lost 1 base, and 18 bases lay in between. Germline CDR1 reads SEHNR; CDR2 reads FQNEAQ (reference sequence). CDR3 nucleotide sequence: TGTGCCAGCAGCATCACAGGGGCAGGGGGGTCCTACGAGCAGTACTTC. This translates into CASSITGAGGSYEQYF.

This chain joins TRBV7-6 and TRBJ2-6; 9 bases line up with TRBD2. The V segment lost 5 bases and the J segment 2 bases; nucleotides outside the gene matches: 4. CDR3 length: 16 amino acids. From germline, CDR1 is SGHVS and CDR2 FNYEAQ. CDR3 amino acids: CASSLGTSPGANVLTF. The CDR3 DNA sequence: TGTGCCAGCAGCCTGGGGACTAGCCCTGGGGCCAACGTCCTGACTTTC.

The chain has TRBV7-2 and TRBJ1-4; the D is unclear. CDR1 and CDR2 from the germline V gene are SGHTA and FQGNSA. This CDR3 region has 14 residues. With 1 base removed from V and 7 bases from J, the gap between germline ends came to 10 bases. The CDR3 reads CASSLGISGEKLFF. DNA of the CDR3: TGTGCCAGCAGCTTAGGAATTAGTGGTGAAAAACTGTTTTTT.

The chain couples TRBV28 to TRBJ2-1, with 7 bases matching TRBD1. The germline gives CDR1 MDHEN, CDR2 SYDVKM. This CDR3 is 17 amino acids long. J lost 6 bases, V lost 5 bases, and 16 bases had no gene match. CDR3 bases: TGTGCCAGCAGTCCCCGTAAGGGGGCCTATCTACGCAATGAGCAGTTCTTC. It specifies CASSPRKGAYLRNEQFF.

The rearrangement uses TRBV7-9 and TRBJ1-2; TRBD1 aligns across 7 bases. The V segment lost 5 bases and the J segment 7 bases; nucleotides outside the gene matches: 7. The germline V gene has CDR1 SEHNR and CDR2 FQNEAQ (reference sequence). This CDR3 contains 13 residues. The CDR3 DNA follows: TGTGCCAGCAGCGCTACAGGGGAGGCTGGCTACACCTTC. Protein product: CASSATGEAGYTF.

The gene calls are TRBV9 and TRBJ2-2, with D tentatively TRBD2 (5 bases). The germline V gene has CDR1 SGDLS and CDR2 YYNGEE. Deletions cut 0 bases from V and 5 bases from J, with 11 bases between. This CDR3 contains 15 residues. CDR3 bases: TGTGCCAGCAGCGTAGGTGTGGAGGTGACCGGGGAGCTGTTTTTT. It yields the protein CASSVGVEVTGELFF.

This chain connects TRBV28 to TRBJ2-7; 15 bases map to TRBD2. V gave up 2 bases and J gave up 3 bases; unmatched junction bases: 5. Germline loops: CDR1 MDHEN, CDR2 SYDVKM. CDR3 length: 17 amino acids. CDR3 region: CASSLGGLAGGLYEQYF. The CDR3 coding sequence is TGTGCCAGCAGTTTAGGGGGACTAGCGGGAGGCCTCTACGAGCAGTACTTC.

The genes are TRBV7-6 and TRBJ1-1; the D is unclear. Germline V gives CDR1 SGHVS, CDR2 FNYEAQ. Trimming pared 1 base from V and 3 bases from J, leaving 6 bases between. This CDR3 contains 13 residues. The CDR3, as DNA: TGTGCCAGCAGCTTAGGGTCGGACACTGAAGCTTTCTTT. Translated, it gives CASSLGSDTEAFF.

The V gene is TRBV4-1, the J gene TRBJ1-4, with a weak D call TRBD1 (5 bases). V lost 4 bases to trimming and J lost 8 bases, with 11 bases between them. The germline V gene encodes CDR1 MGHRA and CDR2 YSYEKL. The CDR3 sequence is 13 residues long. The CDR3 sequence is CASSLTKGEKLFF. CDR3 nucleotides: TGCGCCAGCAGCCTCACCAAGGGGGAAAAACTGTTTTTT.

This chain uses TRBV27 with TRBJ2-1; D unresolved. Trimming shortened V by 5 bases and J by 9 bases, and 11 bases separated the two germline ends. The germline CDR1 and CDR2 sequences are MNHEY and SMNVEV (reference sequence). The length of the CDR3 is 12 residues. CDR3 sequence reads: CASSPRAREQFF. The CDR3 DNA is TGTGCCAGCAGTCCCCGAGCCCGTGAGCAGTTCTTC.

This chain connects TRBV25-1 to TRBJ2-7; D possibly corresponds to TRBD1 (6 bases). CDR1 and CDR2 (germline): MGHDK, SYGVNS. V lost 3 bases to trimming and J lost 2 bases, with 23 bases between them. The CDR3 covers 18 residues. As DNA, the CDR3 is TGTGCCAGCAGTGAGGTGGGTAAGACAGGCATCCGGACCTACGAGCAGTACTTC. This codes for CASSEVGKTGIRTYEQYF.

V and J are TRBV30 and TRBJ2-3; TRBD2 aligns across 7 bases. Germline V CDR1 and CDR2: GTSNPN, SVGIG (reference sequence). The CDR3 runs to 15 residues. Germline trimming cut 2 bases from V and 3 bases from J; bases unmatched to any gene: 8. CDR3 DNA: TGTGCCTGGAGTTCTCGGGAGGAGATGACAGATACGCAGTATTTT. It encodes CAWSSREEMTDTQYF.

This rearrangement joins TRBV7-9 to TRBJ1-1; D unresolved. Germline V gene data show CDR1 as SEHNR and CDR2 as FQNEAQ (reference sequence). CDR3 length: 15 amino acids. V dropped 5 bases and J dropped 1 base, with 14 bases sitting between them. The CDR3 region has the DNA TGTGCCAGCAGCCCCCGATTGACACCGAACACTGAAGCTTTCTTT. Protein product: CASSPRLTPNTEAFF. Variable domain in full (rest from reference TRBV7-9 and TRBJ1-1): DTGVSQNPRHKITKRGQNVTFRCDPISEHNRLYWYRQTLGQGPEFLTYFQNEAQLEKSRLLSDRFSAERPKGSFSTLEIQRTEQGDSAMYLCASSPRLTPNTEAFFGQGTRLTVV.

The chain is built from TRBV5-5 and TRBJ2-1; 7 nucleotides match TRBD1. The CDR3 has 20 amino acids. CDR1 SGHKS and CDR2 YYEKEE come from the germline V gene (reference sequence). V lost 0 bases, J lost 0 bases, and 15 bases stayed unmatched. Here the CDR3 DNA reads TGTGCCAGCAGCTTGGAGCCCGGGACAGCTTCCGTTGGCTCCTACAATGAGCAGTTCTTC. Its protein product is CASSLEPGTASVGSYNEQFF.